The 6 T cell receptor beta chains below were found in one sample sequenced in a study of PD-1 blockade in classical Hodgkin lymphoma. Profiling relied on immunoSEQ multiplex PCR, and the TCRdb table lists in-frame clones only, not all of them. The table records over 50,000 clones, about 90% of them present only once. Time point noted: cycle 4 day 1 (C4D1), after five to seven weeks of nivolumab. Every patient relapsed after autologous stem cell transplantation, and brentuximab vedotin exposure varied. This specimen was peripheral blood mononuclear cells (PBMCs), taken before the fourth cycle of nivolumab. Every receptor here comes from a human donor with classical Hodgkin lymphoma.

This clone was recorded a few times. CDR3 DNA sequence: TGTGCCAGCAGTGACCCGACAGGGTTGGAGCCCCAGCATTTT. This sequence encodes CASSDPTGLEPQHF. This rearrangement joins TRBV6-4 to TRBJ1-5; TRBD1 matches 7 bases. The CDR3 is made up of 14 amino acids. V shed 2 bases and J 8 bases; nucleotides not matched to a gene: 6. Germline-derived CDR1 and CDR2 are MRHNA and SNTAGT.

The chain couples TRBV30 to TRBJ2-5; D is perhaps TRBD2 (5 bases). V was trimmed by 2 bases and J by 2 bases, leaving 6 bases between them. The CDR3 covers 12 residues. Germline CDR1 GTSNPN, CDR2 SVGIG (reference sequence). The CDR3 sequence: CAWSRTQETQYF. The CDR3 bases are TGTGCCTGGAGTAGGACTCAAGAGACCCAGTACTTC.

The chain couples TRBV15 to TRBJ2-6, with D possibly TRBD1 on 6 matching bases. The V gene's germline CDR1 is LNHNV and CDR2 YYDKDF (reference sequence). V dropped 0 bases and J dropped 1 base, with 7 bases sitting between them. The CDR3 loop spans 16 amino acids. The CDR3 loop reads CATSREQGSGANVLTF. For the CDR3, the DNA is TGTGCCACCAGCAGAGAACAGGGATCTGGGGCCAACGTCCTGACTTTC.

The chain combines TRBV2 with TRBJ1-5; D unclear. The V and J ends lost 2 bases and 0 bases respectively, with 14 bases between them. The CDR3 spans 17 residues. Looked up from germline, CDR1 is SNHLY and CDR2 is FYNNEI. The CDR3: CASSEYTLRGSNQPQHF. CDR3 DNA: TGTGCCAGCAGTGAATATACCCTCCGGGGTAGCAATCAGCCCCAGCATTTT.

The chain is built from TRBV28 and TRBJ2-7; 9 bases line up with TRBD1. CDR1 is MDHEN and CDR2 is SYDVKM in the germline V gene. CDR3 length equals 16 residues. With V trimmed by 3 bases and J by 0 bases, 6 bases remained unmatched. The CDR3 region is CASSFLGTGNSYEQYF. The CDR3 DNA is TGTGCCAGCAGTTTCCTAGGGACAGGGAACTCCTACGAGCAGTACTTC.

The chain has TRBV6-6 and TRBJ1-5; no clear D gene. Germline CDR1 MNHNY, CDR2 SVGAGI (reference sequence). V was clipped by 5 bases and J by 0 bases, with 11 bases between them. This CDR3 has 15 amino acids. CDR3 sequence: CASSVQEVSNQPQHF. CDR3 bases: TGTGCCAGCAGTGTACAAGAAGTTAGCAATCAGCCCCAGCATTTT.